This TCR beta chain was identified in a study of metastatic and nonmetastatic thyroid tumors (TCRdb year 2020). Notes on the research overall: For patients with malignant and with benign thyroid disease, the researchers compared repertoires between peripheral blood samples and tumor or nodule tissue samples.

This clone was picked up a small number of times. Its antigen is currently not known. Base quality data are lacking; no much larger clone is found one base away. The library came from PCR. Sequencing took place on an Illumina HiSeq 4000. High-throughput sequencing was used to profile the TCR beta-chain CDR3 region of every patient. On the study's bioinformatics: A classifier to discriminate distant-metastatic papillary thyroid cancer patients was built from CDR3 differences across clinicopathological groups. To measure repertoire diversity the researchers used the Shannon index, while the Morisita-Horn index served to gauge how similar the tumor and blood repertoires were. Using fastp trimming at Q25 and MiXCR clonotype assembly, TCRdb reanalyzed the public sequencing data and kept in-frame beta chains. Here the V and J calls rest on TCRdb's processing, not on the authors' analysis. The sample table lists tens of thousands of clones, roughly 22% of them with a count of one. Together, the top ten hold around 4.4% of the sample.

V is trimmed back by 4 bases and J by 6 bases, and the junction contains 4 bases that no gene match accounts for. The germline V gene supplies CDR1 MNHEY and CDR2 SVGAGI. Reading from cysteine to phenylalanine, the CDR3 counts 14 amino acids. The only DNA kept is the CDR3, 42 bases in frame from the first base. Study-wide findings and limitations: TCR beta diversity was reported as significantly higher in malignant tumors than in benign nodules, in both blood and tumor samples.

None of the patients had been given any treatment before thyroid surgery. Using T-cell receptor beta sequencing, the researchers looked back retrospectively at clinical samples from patients, gathered between the early 2010s and the late 2010s. Sequencing was performed on adjacent normal tissue. The receptor comes from a female donor with papillary thyroid cancer or a benign thyroid nodule (not recorded which). Some clones in this sample may be carry-over from other donors' samples. The sequence is built from TRBV6-5 and TRBJ2-2; TRBD1 aligns with 8 central bases. The CDR3 reads CASSWDRLPGELFF. In nucleotide form, the sequence is TGTGCCAGCAGTTGGGACAGGCTTCCCGGGGAGCTGTTTTTT.